What follows are 24 T cell receptor beta chains derived from one specimen sequenced in a study of blood T cell repertoires in COVID-19. Produced via immunoSEQ multiplex PCR; TCRdb's table is partial and in-frame only. This repertoire shows over 300,000 clones, under 90% found once; its top ten account for about 9.4%. The sequenced sample consisted of PBMCs or T cells enriched from blood (not recorded which). Source of these receptors: a woman younger than 30 who had recovered from COVID-19.

A single count supports this clone. This chain uses TRBV28 with TRBJ1-2, with no clear D. Germline V gene lookup returns CDR1 MDHEN and CDR2 SYDVKM. This CDR3 comprises 12 residues. V was shortened by 1 base and J by 8 bases, with 8 bases between the two germline ends. In nucleotides, the CDR3 is TGTGCCAGCAGTTTATTTGCGGGAGGCTACACCTTC. It is translated as CASSLFAGGYTF.

V is TRBV30 and J is TRBJ2-7; 8 bases line up with TRBD1. The J segment lost 2 bases and the V segment lost 4 bases, leaving 7 bases of the junction unmatched. The germline gives CDR1 GTSNPN, CDR2 SVGIG (reference sequence). This CDR3 region has 14 residues. CDR3 sequence: CAWTYGQGAYEQYF. The DNA for the CDR3 is TGTGCCTGGACTTACGGACAGGGCGCCTACGAGCAGTACTTC.

This chain uses TRBV7-3 with TRBJ1-1; no clear D gene. The V gene's germline CDR1 is SGHTA and CDR2 FQGTGA. V gave up 5 bases and J gave up 7 bases, with 20 bases separating them. CDR3 size: 15 residues. In DNA, the CDR3 is TGTGCCAGCAGCCTCAATCCATCGGGGATTCATGAAGCTTTCTTT. This sequence encodes CASSLNPSGIHEAFF.

The chain carries TRBV5-1 and TRBJ2-1; possible D gene TRBD1, 6 bases. Per the germline V gene, CDR1 is SGHRS and CDR2 is YFSETQ. Trimming took off 2 bases at V and 6 bases at J, with 18 bases between the two ends. CDR3 length: 16 residues. Here the CDR3 reads CASSLIGAGEGNEQFF. DNA for the CDR3: TGCGCCAGCAGCTTAATAGGGGCAGGGGAAGGCAATGAGCAGTTCTTC.

On this clone itself: Other DNA sequences in this sample translate to the same CDR3. The chain couples TRBV28 to TRBJ1-6, with D perhaps matching TRBD1 (5 bases). Looked up from germline, CDR1 is MDHEN and CDR2 is SYDVKM. CDR3 length: 13 amino acids. The V end lost 6 bases, the J end lost 9 bases, and 12 bases lay between the germline ends. CDR3 loop: CASRRTGGSPLHF. In DNA, the CDR3 is TGTGCCAGCAGGCGGACCGGGGGTTCACCCCTCCACTTT.

This sequence joins TRBV25-1 and TRBJ1-4; D perhaps matches TRBD1 (6 bases). Trimming took 1 base from V and 5 from J, leaving 11 bases between them. CDR1 is MGHDK, CDR2 SYGVNS, per germline. The length of the CDR3 is 15 residues. CDR3 amino acids: CASSESRTANEKLFF. CDR3 DNA: TGTGCCAGCAGTGAATCCCGGACAGCGAATGAAAAACTGTTTTTT.

The chain links TRBV27 to TRBJ2-7, with 13 bases lining up with TRBD2. V lost 4 bases, J lost 4 bases, and 13 bases stayed unmatched. The CDR3 length is 18 residues. Looked up from germline, CDR1 is MNHEY and CDR2 is SMNVEV (reference sequence). The CDR3 is CASSSLPLAGGPRYEQYF. CDR3 sequence (DNA): TGTGCCAGCAGTTCGCTCCCACTAGCGGGAGGGCCACGGTACGAGCAGTACTTC.

The chain employs TRBV10-3 and TRBJ2-7; a weak D match, TRBD1 (5 bases). V lost 3 bases and J lost 2, with 11 bases in between. The CDR3 sequence is 14 residues long. The V gene's germline CDR1 is ENHRY and CDR2 SYGVKD. The CDR3 region is CAISEGAAAYEQYF. The CDR3 DNA reads TGTGCCATCAGTGAAGGGGCCGCGGCCTACGAGCAGTACTTC.

The chain recombines TRBV6-5 with TRBJ1-4; maybe TRBD1 (6 bases). V shed 4 bases and J shed 5 bases, with 8 bases lying between them. This CDR3 spans 13 amino acids. Germline V gene data show CDR1 as MNHEY and CDR2 as SVGAGI. The CDR3 bases are TGTGCCAGCAGTTCAGGGACAAATGAAAAACTGTTTTTT. Protein sequence: CASSSGTNEKLFF.

The chain recombines TRBV27 with TRBJ2-7; 8 nucleotides match TRBD2. This CDR3 has 16 amino acids. Germline CDR1 and CDR2: MNHEY and SMNVEV (reference sequence). V lost 4 bases, J lost 6 bases, and 14 bases stayed unmatched. CDR3 sequence (DNA): TGTGCCAGCAGTTGGGGACTAGGGGGGGAGGTTGGCGAGCAGTACTTC. It specifies CASSWGLGGEVGEQYF.

The chain employs TRBV6-5 and TRBJ1-1; no reliable D call. Germline V CDR1 and CDR2: MNHEY, SVGAGI. The V and J ends lost 6 bases and 5 bases respectively, with 16 bases between them. This CDR3 spans 14 amino acids. DNA for the CDR3: TGTGCCAGCAGCGCTACCGAGGGTACGACTGAAGCTTTCTTT. Its translation: CASSATEGTTEAFF.

This sequence joins TRBV30 and TRBJ1-2; D is possibly TRBD1 (6 bases). The V end was cut by 3 bases, the J end by 7 bases, with 21 bases between. The germline V gene has CDR1 GTSNPN and CDR2 SVGIG (reference sequence). The CDR3 length is 15 residues. The CDR3 nucleotides read TGTGCCTGGAGGAGCGTGGGGGCGCGAAGGATTGGCTACACCTTC. The encoded protein is CAWRSVGARRIGYTF.

The chain uses TRBV5-4 and TRBJ1-1; D call uncertain. Per the germline V gene, CDR1 is SGHNT and CDR2 is YYREEE (reference sequence). Trimming left V 4 bases short and J 5 bases short, with 21 bases between. The length of the CDR3 is 16 residues. The CDR3 coding sequence is TGTGCCAGCAGCATAGATTTACAGTCCCGGGGAACTGAAGCTTTCTTT. Its protein is CASSIDLQSRGTEAFF.

CDR3 in amino acids: CAISTTGEGYTF. For the CDR3, the DNA is TGTGCCATCAGTACAACAGGGGAGGGCTACACCTTC. The genes are TRBV10-3 and TRBJ1-2; 7 bases fit TRBD1. CDR3 length: 12 amino acids. Germline assignment: CDR1 ENHRY and CDR2 SYGVKD. The ends lost 5 bases at V and 8 bases at J; junction bases unmatched: 5.

The rearrangement joins TRBV5-4 to TRBJ2-5; D might be TRBD1 (5 bases). The CDR3 is made up of 14 amino acids. The V end was cut by 4 bases, the J end by 4 bases, with 14 bases between. CDR1 and CDR2 from the germline V gene are SGHNT and YYREEE (reference sequence). CDR3 in amino acids: CASSRGQGPETQYF. The CDR3 DNA reads TGTGCCAGCAGCCGAGGCCAGGGCCCAGAGACCCAGTACTTC.

The gene calls are TRBV7-3 and TRBJ2-3; 7 bases fit TRBD1. Germline V gives CDR1 SGHTA, CDR2 FQGTGA. This CDR3 has 15 amino acids. V dropped 4 bases and J dropped 4; count of bases not matched to a gene: 8. CDR3 nucleotides: TGTGCCAGCAGCTCAGCCGTAACAGGGGCAGATACGCAGTATTTT. It translates to CASSSAVTGADTQYF.

This clone was counted a single time. A junction end diverges from the germline sequence, so it may reflect a read error. The chain couples TRBV4-2 to TRBJ2-7, with 7 nucleotides matching TRBD1. This CDR3 is built from 15 residues. Germline V lookup: CDR1 LGHNA, CDR2 YNFKEQ. The CDR3 DNA reads as TGTGCCAGCAGCCAAGAACAGGGGTTCTCCCACGAGCAGTACTTC. Protein: CASSQEQGFSHEQYF.

This clone was detected only a few times. This sequence joins TRBV10-2 and TRBJ1-2; TRBD1 agrees at 7 bases. The length of the CDR3 is 18 residues. The V and J ends lost 8 bases and 1 base, in that order; junction bases with no gene match: 19. Germline values: CDR1 WSHSY, CDR2 SAAADI. The CDR3, as DNA: TGCGCCAGCTTAGGCCTAATACAGGGGCTTAGATATAACTATGGCTACACCTTC. Translation: CASLGLIQGLRYNYGYTF.

CDR3 amino acids: CASRGQGADSPLHF. The CDR3 coding sequence is TGTGCCAGCAGAGGACAGGGGGCGGATTCACCCCTCCACTTT. The chain couples TRBV28 to TRBJ1-6; TRBD1 matches at 11 bases. V lost 6 bases and J lost 8; bases outside the gene matches: 3. This CDR3 comprises 14 residues. In germline, CDR1 is MDHEN, CDR2 SYDVKM.

V usage is TRBV9 and J usage is TRBJ1-3; weak D call: TRBD1 (6 bases). This CDR3 is 17 amino acids long. V lost 0 bases and J 3 bases, leaving 16 bases between the germline ends. CDR1 is SGDLS, CDR2 YYNGEE, per germline. CDR3 bases: TGTGCCAGCAGCGTAGCGCTACAGGGATCTGGTGGAAACACCATATATTTT. Translating it yields CASSVALQGSGGNTIYF.

The J gene is TRBJ1-2, the V gene TRBV30; D is unclear. There are 13 residues in the CDR3. The germline gives CDR1 GTSNPN, CDR2 SVGIG (reference sequence). Trimming stripped 3 bases from V and 2 bases from J, with 10 bases between. CDR3 DNA sequence: TGTGCCTGGAGGAGTGAGAGGAACTATGGCTACACCTTC. This encodes CAWRSERNYGYTF. The full variable domain, rest sourced from reference TRBV30 and TRBJ1-2, is SQTIHQWPATLVQPVGSPLSLECTVEGTSNPNLYWYRQAAGRGLQLLFYSVGIGQISSEVPQNLSASRPQDRQFILSSKKLLLSDSGFYLCAWRSERNYGYTFGSGTRLTVV.

V gene TRBV24-1 combines with J gene TRBJ1-4; 7 bases align to TRBD1. Germline assignment: CDR1 KGHDR and CDR2 SFDVKD. The CDR3 consists of 16 residues. Trimming took 2 bases from V and 11 from J; bases not matched to a gene: 13. The CDR3, as DNA: TGTGCCACCAGTGATTCCGTGGACAGGCTTGACGGGAAACTGTTTTTT. This translates into CATSDSVDRLDGKLFF.

This CDR3 reads CASSFPRLGEAFF. The CDR3 bases are TGTGCCAGCAGCTTCCCCCGGCTAGGTGAAGCTTTCTTT. The chain links TRBV5-6 to TRBJ1-1; no definite D call. Trimming removed 2 bases at V and 7 bases at J, with 12 bases between. The CDR3 loop spans 13 amino acids. The germline gives CDR1 SGHDT, CDR2 YYEEEE.

The rearrangement links TRBV5-1 to TRBJ2-3, with 9 bases identical to TRBD1. This CDR3 spans 15 amino acids. The J segment lost 4 bases and the V segment lost 4 bases, leaving 7 bases of the junction unmatched. Germline V gene lookup returns CDR1 SGHRS and CDR2 YFSETQ. The CDR3: CASSLRQGEADTQYF. The CDR3 DNA reads as TGCGCCAGCAGCCTGCGACAGGGGGAGGCAGATACGCAGTATTTT. The variable domain in full, with the rest retrieved from reference TRBV5-1 and TRBJ2-3, is KAGVTQTPRYLIKTRGQQVTLSCSPISGHRSVSWYQQTPGQGLQFLFEYFSETQRNKGNFPGRFSGRQFSNSRSEMNVSTLELGDSALYLCASSLRQGEADTQYFGPGTRLTVL.